The 31 T cell receptor beta chains in this list originate from one sample, sequenced in a study of OX40 agonist ivuxolimab in advanced cancers. Clones were read by immunoSEQ multiplex PCR, and TCRdb kept only the in-frame ones, dropping some. The sample records under 100,000 clones, roughly nine tenths being singletons. This specimen consisted of CD4+ or CD8+ T cells sorted from blood, obtained in a trial of the OX40 agonist ivuxolimab. The receptors come from an adult with an advanced solid tumor such as melanoma, head and neck, liver or kidney cancer.

This clone showed up just once. The genes are TRBV2 and TRBJ1-5; TRBD1 matches at 7 bases. Germline V gene lookup returns CDR1 SNHLY and CDR2 FYNNEI. The CDR3 loop spans 15 amino acids. The V gene end was trimmed by 4 bases and the J gene end by 2 bases; junction bases not matched to a gene: 5. CDR3 in amino acids: CASSGTGLGNQPQHF. CDR3 coding DNA: TGTGCCAGCAGTGGGACAGGTCTCGGCAATCAGCCCCAGCATTTT.

The chain is built from TRBV19 and TRBJ2-1; a possible D gene is TRBD2 (6 bases). Germline-derived CDR1 and CDR2 are LNHDA and SQIVND (reference sequence). V lost 4 bases, J lost 6 bases, and 13 bases lay in between. The CDR3 is made up of 14 amino acids. This chain's CDR3 is CASSSGLGGNEQFF. The DNA of the CDR3 is TGTGCCAGTAGTAGTGGACTGGGGGGCAATGAGCAGTTCTTC.

The chain couples TRBV4-3 to TRBJ2-7; 7 positions match TRBD1. Per the germline V gene, CDR1 is LGHNA and CDR2 is YSLEER. V lost 0 bases to trimming and J lost 3 bases; unmatched junction nucleotides: 14. The CDR3 totals 18 residues. The CDR3 DNA is TGCGCCAGCAGCCAAGATCTAGGCTTGGGGACAGTCTTCTACGAGCAGTACTTC. It codes for CASSQDLGLGTVFYEQYF.

This clone has more than one count but fewer than ten. The chain links TRBV7-3 to TRBJ2-5; 10 bases align to TRBD1. With V trimmed by 2 bases and J by 4 bases, 7 bases remained unmatched. The CDR3 runs 16 residues. The germline V gene encodes CDR1 SGHTA and CDR2 FQGTGA. The CDR3: CASSLGDRGRGETQYF. The CDR3, as DNA: TGTGCCAGCAGCTTAGGAGACAGGGGGCGCGGAGAGACCCAGTACTTC.

This clone was counted only a few times. This sequence joins TRBV9 and TRBJ1-3; 7 bases line up with TRBD1. The germline gives CDR1 SGDLS, CDR2 YYNGEE. The V and J ends lost 3 bases and 6 bases, in that order; junction bases with no gene match: 9. There are 15 residues in the CDR3. CDR3 sequence (DNA): TGTGCCAGCAGCGCTACAGGGGCGGATGAAAACACCATATATTTT. It specifies CASSATGADENTIYF.

V gene TRBV10-3 combines with J gene TRBJ1-1; possible D gene TRBD1, 6 bases. Germline CDR1 and CDR2: ENHRY and SYGVKD. V was shortened by 6 bases and J by 2 bases, with 10 bases between the two germline ends. This CDR3 region has 13 residues. Here the CDR3 reads CAIRDRPNTEAFF. The CDR3 DNA is TGTGCCATCAGGGACAGACCAAACACTGAAGCTTTCTTT.

In this sample, this clone turned up once. The V gene is TRBV6-5, the J gene TRBJ2-1, with 9 bases lining up with TRBD2. J gave up 2 bases and V 4 bases, and 3 bases lay outside the gene matches. The CDR3 sequence is 15 residues long. From germline, CDR1 is MNHEY and CDR2 SVGAGI. The CDR3: CASSLAGVTYNEQFF. The CDR3 DNA sequence: TGTGCCAGCAGTTTAGCGGGGGTAACCTACAATGAGCAGTTCTTC.

The chain has TRBV6-6 and TRBJ2-1, with 9 bases identical to TRBD1. Germline loops: CDR1 MNHNY, CDR2 SVGAGI (reference sequence). The ends lost 4 bases at V and 7 bases at J; junction bases unmatched: 8. The CDR3 sequence is 15 residues long. CDR3 nucleotide sequence: TGTGCCAGCAGTTCGACCGGGACAGGGAGAAATGAGCAGTTCTTC. This encodes CASSSTGTGRNEQFF.

The chain uses TRBV28 and TRBJ2-7; 8 bases align to TRBD1. This CDR3 region has 12 residues. Trimming cost V 10 bases and J 6 bases; bases outside gene matches: 8. Looked up from germline, CDR1 is MDHEN and CDR2 is SYDVKM. CDR3 sequence (DNA): TGTGCCATGAGGACAGGGTTGGGCGAGCAGTACTTC. This translates into CAMRTGLGEQYF.

This chain uses TRBV28 with TRBJ1-2; D may be TRBD1 (6 bases). The CDR3 loop spans 13 amino acids. Germline CDR1 MDHEN, CDR2 SYDVKM. V was trimmed by 0 bases and J by 4 bases, leaving 6 bases between them. The CDR3 coding sequence is TGTGCCAGCAGTTTATGGGACAGCTATGGCTACACCTTC. Its protein product is CASSLWDSYGYTF.

The chain recombines TRBV19 with TRBJ1-3; D is unresolved. The CDR3 is made up of 16 amino acids. Looked up from germline, CDR1 is LNHDA and CDR2 is SQIVND (reference sequence). Trimming pared 7 bases from V and 0 bases from J, leaving 16 bases between. The CDR3 region has the DNA TGTGCCAGTAACAATCCGCGGAGGGACTCTGGAAACACCATATATTTT. Its translation: CASNNPRRDSGNTIYF.

The gene calls are TRBV28 and TRBJ2-7, with D possibly being TRBD2 (6 bases). The CDR3 covers 14 residues. In germline, CDR1 is MDHEN, CDR2 SYDVKM. V was cut by 5 bases and J by 4 bases, with 15 bases left in between. CDR3 in DNA: TGTGCCAGCAGTCAGCCATCGGGACTTTACGAGCAGTACTTC. Its protein product is CASSQPSGLYEQYF. The whole variable domain, remainder taken from reference TRBV28 and TRBJ2-7, is DVKVTQSSRYLVKRTGEKVFLECVQDMDHENMFWYRQDPGLGLRLIYFSYDVKMKEKGDIPEGYSVSREKKERFSLILESASTNQTSMYLCASSQPSGLYEQYFGPGTRLTVT.

This chain uses TRBV6-5 with TRBJ2-7, with a weak D call TRBD1 (6 bases). The V and J ends lost 0 bases and 3 bases respectively, with 9 bases between them. The CDR3 has 14 residues. The germline gives CDR1 MNHEY, CDR2 SVGAGI. CDR3 DNA: TGTGCCAGCAGTTACTCGTCACAGGGCTACGAGCAGTACTTC. Translation gives CASSYSSQGYEQYF.

This chain links TRBV5-1 with TRBJ1-4; D is undetermined. The CDR3 is 13 amino acids. Germline CDR1 and CDR2: SGHRS and YFSETQ. V shed 0 bases and J shed 8 bases, with 8 bases lying between them. The CDR3, as DNA: TGCGCCAGCAGCTTGGGTGATCGAGAAAAACTGTTTTTT. It is translated as CASSLGDREKLFF.

The rearrangement joins TRBV5-1 to TRBJ2-1; 8 bases fit TRBD2. The germline CDR1 and CDR2 sequences are SGHRS and YFSETQ. There are 16 residues in the CDR3. J gave up 2 bases and V 0 bases, and 4 bases lay outside the gene matches. CDR3 sequence reads: CASSLDGGGPYNEQFF. CDR3 DNA: TGCGCCAGCAGCTTGGACGGGGGGGGTCCCTACAATGAGCAGTTCTTC. The variable domain in full, with the rest retrieved from reference TRBV5-1 and TRBJ2-1, is KAGVTQTPRYLIKTRGQQVTLSCSPISGHRSVSWYQQTPGQGLQFLFEYFSETQRNKGNFPGRFSGRQFSNSRSEMNVSTLELGDSALYLCASSLDGGGPYNEQFFGPGTRLTVL.

This rearrangement joins TRBV19 to TRBJ2-2; D not resolved. Germline V lookup: CDR1 LNHDA, CDR2 SQIVND (reference sequence). Deletions cut 5 bases from V and 7 bases from J, with 11 bases between. The CDR3 has 13 residues. CDR3 coding DNA: TGTGCCAGTAGTGGCGCAGCCGTCGGGGAGCTGTTTTTT. This sequence encodes CASSGAAVGELFF.

The chain has TRBV7-2 and TRBJ2-1, with a possible D match to TRBD1 (6 bases). Germline CDR1 is SGHTA and CDR2 is FQGNSA. This CDR3 has 14 residues. V was shortened by 1 base and J by 9 bases, with 13 bases between the two germline ends. The CDR3 loop reads CASSLGTGSVEQFF. The CDR3 nucleotides are TGTGCCAGCAGCTTAGGCACAGGGTCCGTTGAGCAGTTCTTC.

The rearrangement links TRBV9 to TRBJ2-7, with a tentative D call TRBD1 (6 bases). Germline CDR1 SGDLS, CDR2 YYNGEE. The CDR3 totals 15 residues. The V and J ends lost 5 bases and 1 base respectively, with 16 bases between them. The CDR3 DNA reads TGTGCCAGCAGTGATCGAGGGGGTCGGTCCTACGAGCAGTACTTC. Its translation: CASSDRGGRSYEQYF.

This sequence joins TRBV28 and TRBJ2-7; D is perhaps TRBD2 (5 bases). The length of the CDR3 is 15 residues. The germline V gene has CDR1 MDHEN and CDR2 SYDVKM. Trimming removed 7 bases from V and 1 base from J, with 17 bases in between. As DNA, the CDR3 is TGTGCCAGCAATTCCCATCCCGGAGGATCCTACGAGCAGTACTTC. This translates into CASNSHPGGSYEQYF.

The chain links TRBV29-1 to TRBJ1-1; no clear D. Trimming took 2 bases from V and 11 from J, leaving 9 bases between them. CDR1 and CDR2 from the germline V gene are SQVTM and ANQGSEA. The CDR3 sequence is 10 residues long. CDR3 sequence (DNA): TGCAGCGTTGAAAGAGAGAGGGCTTTCTTT. Protein sequence: CSVERERAFF.

The V and J genes are TRBV5-1 and TRBJ2-3; maybe TRBD2 (6 bases). This CDR3 contains 12 residues. CDR1 SGHRS and CDR2 YFSETQ come from the germline V gene. V was clipped by 6 bases and J by 6 bases, with 11 bases between them. The CDR3 loop reads CASMEGSDTQYF. The CDR3 DNA is TGCGCCAGCATGGAGGGAAGCGATACGCAGTATTTT.

The count of this clone is one. V gene TRBV15 combines with J gene TRBJ2-1; 7 bases line up with TRBD2. J gave up 7 bases and V 0 bases, and 6 bases lay outside the gene matches. CDR1 is LNHNV, CDR2 YYDKDF, per germline (reference sequence). CDR3 size: 15 residues. The CDR3 nucleotides read TGTGCCACCAGCAGAGAACGCTTCGGGGGGAATGAGCAGTTCTTC. Translating gives CATSRERFGGNEQFF.

V gene TRBV29-1 combines with J gene TRBJ1-4; unclear D gene. The CDR3 loop spans 15 amino acids. Looked up from germline, CDR1 is SQVTM and CDR2 is ANQGSEA. V was clipped by 1 base and J by 7 bases, with 16 bases between them. Here the CDR3 DNA reads TGCAGCGTTGAAGGGGTACGTGGAGAAGGTGAAAAACTGTTTTTT. This gives the protein CSVEGVRGEGEKLFF.

The chain carries TRBV6-5 and TRBJ2-2; 8 bases align to TRBD2. The ends lost 7 bases at V and 6 bases at J; junction bases unmatched: 7. There are 14 residues in the CDR3. CDR1 is MNHEY, CDR2 SVGAGI, per germline. The CDR3: CASNEAGAAGELFF. The DNA for the CDR3 is TGTGCCAGCAATGAAGCGGGAGCGGCCGGGGAGCTGTTTTTT.

This clone showed up just once. V is TRBV7-3 and J is TRBJ1-1; D ambiguous. Germline V CDR1 and CDR2: SGHTA, FQGTGA. Trimming stripped 3 bases from V and 1 base from J, with 6 bases between. This CDR3 spans 13 amino acids. The CDR3, as DNA: TGTGCCAGCAGCTTCTGGAAGAACACTGAAGCTTTCTTT. Its translation: CASSFWKNTEAFF.

This rearrangement joins TRBV7-9 to TRBJ1-1; 9 bases are a match to TRBD1. Germline V lookup: CDR1 SEHNR, CDR2 FQNEAQ (reference sequence). The CDR3 loop spans 15 amino acids. J gave up 4 bases and V 3 bases, and 6 bases lay outside the gene matches. CDR3 protein: CASSLGTGGATEAFF. For the CDR3, the DNA is TGTGCCAGCAGCTTGGGAACAGGGGGCGCCACTGAAGCTTTCTTT. Together with reference TRBV7-9 and TRBJ1-1, the CDR3 gives the full variable domain: DTGVSQNPRHKITKRGQNVTFRCDPISEHNRLYWYRQTLGQGPEFLTYFQNEAQLEKSRLLSDRFSAERPKGSFSTLEIQRTEQGDSAMYLCASSLGTGGATEAFFGQGTRLTVV.

The V and J genes are TRBV4-2 and TRBJ2-7; a weak D match, TRBD2 (5 bases). The V end lost 0 bases, the J end lost 2 bases, and 5 bases lay between the germline ends. CDR1 and CDR2 from the germline V gene are LGHNA and YNFKEQ. The CDR3 loop spans 13 amino acids. The CDR3 loop reads CASSQDGAYEQYF. The CDR3 DNA sequence: TGTGCCAGCAGCCAAGACGGGGCCTACGAGCAGTACTTC.

V gene TRBV30 combines with J gene TRBJ1-2, with no clear D. Per germline, CDR1 GTSNPN and CDR2 SVGIG (reference sequence). CDR3 length: 14 residues. V was pared by 0 bases and J by 8 bases, with 16 bases between. CDR3 nucleotides: TGTGCCTGGAGTGTACAGAGGATGGGCTACGGCTACACCTTC. Translated: CAWSVQRMGYGYTF. Full variable domain (missing parts from reference TRBV30 and TRBJ1-2): SQTIHQWPATLVQPVGSPLSLECTVEGTSNPNLYWYRQAAGRGLQLLFYSVGIGQISSEVPQNLSASRPQDRQFILSSKKLLLSDSGFYLCAWSVQRMGYGYTFGSGTRLTVV.

In regard to this clone: Mismatch with germline at one junction end may stem from a read error. The chain is built from TRBV7-7 and TRBJ2-2; D remains unclear. The V gene's germline CDR1 is SSHAT and CDR2 FNYEAQ (reference sequence). The length of the CDR3 is 16 residues. As DNA, the CDR3 is TGTGCTAGCAGCTTAACGGCAACACCGAACACCGGGGAGCTGTTTTTT. Translating it yields CASSLTATPNTGELFF.

The V gene is TRBV9, the J gene TRBJ2-7, with 9 bases identical to TRBD1. Germline CDR1 SGDLS, CDR2 YYNGEE. The junction had 3 bases not matched to a gene; V was cut back by 0 bases and J by 2 bases. This CDR3 region has 15 residues. The CDR3 here is CASSVGGQGTYEQYF. CDR3 in DNA: TGTGCCAGCAGCGTAGGGGGACAGGGAACCTACGAGCAGTACTTC. The full variable domain, its missing parts supplied by reference TRBV9 and TRBJ2-7, is DSGVTQTPKHLITATGQRVTLRCSPRSGDLSVYWYQQSLDQGLQFLIQYYNGEERAKGNILERFSAQQFPDLHSELNLSSLELGDSALYFCASSVGGQGTYEQYFGPGTRLTVT.

This clone was counted a few times. V usage is TRBV2 and J usage is TRBJ1-5; D ambiguous. The germline V gene has CDR1 SNHLY and CDR2 FYNNEI. The CDR3 extends over 13 amino acids. The V end was cut by 4 bases, the J end by 3 bases, with 7 bases between. The CDR3 bases are TGTGCCAGCAGTGGGGTGAACAATCAGCCCCAGCATTTT. Protein: CASSGVNNQPQHF.